The 6 T cell receptor beta chains reported below all come from one sample, sequenced in a study of T cells expressing NK-cell markers. With the 5' RACE reads reprocessed, TCRdb shows one record per CDR3 protein and no DNA. The table lists 550,000 to 600,000 distinct CDR3 sequences. Input material: blood T cells: a sorted CD56 or NKG2C T cell subset, CD4+ or CD8+ T cells, or bulk PBMC T cells (not recorded which). The receptors were gathered from a man younger than 35 in good health.

The CDR3 region is CASSKYITGVTEAFF. The chain links TRBV27 to TRBJ1-1; no DNA is available, so the TRBD1 call from TCRdb remains unchecked. Germline lookup yields CDR1 MNHEY and CDR2 SMNVEV (reference sequence). The CDR3 runs to 15 residues.

The CDR3 loop reads CASSEFLGADTQYF. This chain links TRBV6-1 with TRBJ2-3. CDR1 is MNHNS and CDR2 is SASEGT in the germline V gene. The CDR3 sequence is 14 residues long.

This chain links TRBV20-1 with TRBJ2-2; no DNA is available, so the TRBD2 call from TCRdb remains unchecked. The CDR3 has 17 amino acids. Germline loops: CDR1 DFQATT, CDR2 SNEGSKA (reference sequence). The CDR3 reads CSASPKGLAENTGELFF.

The V call is TRBV29-1, the J call TRBJ2-7; the TCRdb call, TRBD1, lacks DNA for checking. In germline, CDR1 is SQVTM, CDR2 ANQGSEA. This CDR3 spans 15 amino acids. The CDR3 region is CSVEDRRKGNYEQYF.

The V gene is TRBV5-1, the J gene TRBJ2-6; the D call of TRBD1 rests on TCRdb alone, since no DNA is present to check it. The CDR3 contains 15 residues. Per germline, CDR1 SGHRS and CDR2 YFSETQ. The CDR3 sequence: CASRQDGSGANVLTF.

V and J are TRBV6-8 and TRBJ2-2; TCRdb calls TRBD2, which cannot be checked without DNA. The CDR3 length is 17 residues. CDR1 is MNHGY, CDR2 SAAAGT, per germline. The CDR3 loop is CASSFRASEMDTGELFF.